These T cell receptor beta chains were read from a single sample in a study of shared clonotypes between healthy human individuals. Generated by immunoSEQ multiplex PCR, the TCRdb table keeps only in-frame clones and is missing some. The sample lists about 2,100,000 clones; 90% to 95% were seen once. Sequences were obtained from naive CD8+ T cells from PBMCs. These receptor sequences come from a man between 18 and 35 years old in good health. Some clones in this sample may be carry-over from other donors' samples. CDR3s leave out the opening cysteine and the closing phenylalanine or tryptophan. A D gene is named only where the DNA matches it firmly.

v_gene	j_gene	d_gene	CDR3aa
TRBV5-1	TRBJ2-3	.	ASSAENSGSDTQY
TRBV7-8	TRBJ1-5	TRBD1	ASSPVPGQGEKRQH
TRBV7-2	TRBJ2-1	.	ASSLGHAGPAYNEQF
TRBV28	TRBJ1-2	.	ASYPQRGNYGYT
TRBV11-2	TRBJ2-3	.	ASSSKTTRDRQADTQY
TRBV19	TRBJ2-7	.	ASSMSYGRGALYEQY
TRBV27	TRBJ2-3	TRBD1	ASSWDRGDTQY
TRBV5-6	TRBJ2-2	.	ASSLDARVRNTGELF
TRBV10-3	TRBJ2-1	TRBD2	AISSTSGRIDEQF
TRBV7-3	TRBJ2-3	TRBD2	ASSSTGTRLIDTQY
TRBV10-3	TRBJ2-7	TRBD2	AISEGLAGYEQY
TRBV27	TRBJ2-3	.	ASSLTGPQSTDTQY
TRBV7-3	TRBJ2-5	.	ASSSPGGTQY
TRBV13	TRBJ2-3	TRBD2	ASRHQRETSTDTQY
TRBV19	TRBJ2-7	TRBD1	ASSHRGQPYEQY
TRBV7-6	TRBJ2-2	TRBD1	ASSSGGLGELF
TRBV7-2	TRBJ2-3	.	ASSDAVLTDTQY